This note documents a single T cell receptor (beta chain) sequence. The antigen remains unidentified. Method: immunoSEQ multiplex PCR; TCRdb's copy keeps in-frame clones and lacks some. The data show 90,000 to 150,000 clones, more than 75% seen once. This record comes from a study of T cell responses to AZD1222 COVID-19 vaccine. Turning to the study itself: Some second doses came at about 4 weeks and others at about 12 weeks; these were pooled. Study-wide results and limits: No day 14 peak samples; only post-peak repertoires were characterized. Clonal diversity may have been underestimated, and the donors were mostly white British, with more females than males.

CDR3 length: 14 residues. The germline V gene encodes CDR1 SGHTS and CDR2 YDEGEE. Trimming pared 4 bases from V and 4 bases from J, leaving 11 bases between. Sequencing used peripheral blood, obtained on day 0 of AZD1222 vaccination. The source of this sequence is an adult in good health. The chain carries TRBV5-8 and TRBJ2-2; TRBD2 is a possible D gene (5 bases). Written as DNA, the CDR3 is TGTGCCAGCAGCCGGGATAAGGGCACCGGGGAGCTGTTTTTT. As protein: CASSRDKGTGELFF.